The rows below give T cell receptor beta chains drawn from one sample of a study of cytomegalovirus exposure and HLA in healthy donors. The assay was immunoSEQ multiplex PCR, and TCRdb's table has in-frame clones only and misses some. This table holds approximately 280,000 clones, about nine tenths found once. Specimen: PBMCs. These TCRs come from a man between 40 and 49 years old in good health and CMV-seropositive. CDR3s include the opening cysteine and the closing phenylalanine or tryptophan. The order of the fields is CDR3 length, V gene, J gene, D gene, clone size, CDR3 protein, CDR3 DNA. A D gene is named only where the DNA matches it firmly. Rows give clone size only sometimes, using once, few, many, or a class for an expanded clone.

>14|TRBV29-1|TRBJ1-2|TRBD1|.
CSVEAGTGIDGYTF
TGCAGCGTTGAAGCCGGGACAGGGATCGATGGCTACACCTTC
>15|TRBV18|TRBJ2-4|TRBD2|.
CASSPVAGGPGIQYF
TGTGCCAGCTCACCCGTAGCGGGAGGGCCCGGCATTCAGTACTTC
>15|TRBV6-4|TRBJ2-7|.|few
CASRGLRGRSYEQYF
TGTGCCAGCAGGGGACTCAGGGGGAGATCCTACGAGCAGTACTTC
>13|TRBV6-1|TRBJ2-7|.|.
CASSARETYEQYF
TGTGCCAGCAGTGCCAGGGAAACCTACGAGCAGTACTTC
>17|TRBV7-2|TRBJ2-3|.|once
CASSPLLGPPETDTQYF
TGTGCCAGCAGCCCCCTGCTAGGTCCCCCCGAAACAGATACGCAGTATTTT
>18|TRBV18|TRBJ2-1|TRBD1|.
CASSGGTGGPSSYNEQFF
TGTGCCAGCTCGGGAGGGACAGGGGGACCGAGCTCCTACAATGAGCAGTTCTTC
>17|TRBV28|TRBJ2-5|TRBD1|.
CASSFPGTGEVQETQYF
TGTGCCAGCAGTTTTCCCGGGACAGGAGAAGTTCAAGAGACCCAGTACTTC
>14|TRBV27|TRBJ1-4|TRBD1|once
CASSVGQGREKLFF
TGTGCCAGCAGTGTGGGACAGGGTCGCGAAAAACTGTTTTTT
>15|TRBV2|TRBJ1-1|.|.
CASREGTGAAGEAFF
TGTGCCAGCAGAGAAGGGACGGGAGCAGCAGGTGAAGCTTTCTTT
>14|TRBV9|TRBJ1-4|.|.
CASSLGSPNEKLFF
TGTGCCAGCAGCCTCGGGTCTCCCAATGAAAAACTGTTTTTT
>17|TRBV7-9|TRBJ2-1|TRBD2|.
CASSLGLSSGSYNEQFF
TGTGCCAGCAGCTTAGGTCTGTCTAGCGGATCCTACAATGAGCAGTTCTTC
>14|TRBV6-6|TRBJ2-7|TRBD1|.
CASSGGTGRYEQYF
TGTGCCAGCAGTGGCGGGACAGGACGTTACGAGCAGTACTTC
>16|TRBV7-2|TRBJ1-4|.|.
CASSLFWGQGNEKLFF
TGTGCCAGCAGCTTATTTTGGGGGCAGGGTAATGAAAAACTGTTTTTT
>13|TRBV4-3|TRBJ2-5|.|few
CASSPWRKETQYF
TGCGCCAGCAGCCCGTGGAGAAAAGAGACCCAGTACTTC
>16|TRBV4-1|TRBJ2-1|TRBD2|.
CASSQELAGGPYEQFF
TGCGCCAGCAGCCAAGAACTTGCGGGAGGGCCTTATGAGCAGTTCTTC
>14|TRBV5-1|TRBJ1-1|.|few
CASSLVSGDTEAFF
TGCGCCAGCAGCTTGGTTTCGGGGGACACTGAAGCTTTCTTT
>16|TRBV13|TRBJ2-7|TRBD1|.
CASSPFSQQGVNEQYF
TGTGCCAGCAGCCCCTTTTCCCAGCAGGGGGTTAACGAGCAGTACTTC
>14|TRBV18|TRBJ1-4|.|.
CASSGGTDREKLFF
TGTGCCAGCTCGGGCGGGACTGATCGAGAAAAACTGTTTTTT
>17|TRBV7-2|TRBJ2-7|TRBD2|.
CASSLGRNLAGGGEQYF
TGTGCCAGCAGCTTAGGGCGCAACCTAGCGGGAGGGGGCGAGCAGTACTTC
>18|TRBV7-9|TRBJ2-6|TRBD2|.
CASSPNSGRASGANVLTF
TGTGCCAGCAGCCCAAATAGCGGGAGGGCCTCTGGGGCCAACGTCCTGACTTTC
>14|TRBV6-1|TRBJ2-1|.|.
CASLRGISYNEQFF
TGTGCCAGCTTGCGCGGGATATCCTACAATGAGCAGTTCTTC
>13|TRBV5-5|TRBJ1-2|.|.
CASTGQDLYGYTF
TGTGCCAGCACCGGGCAGGACTTATATGGCTACACCTTC
>14|TRBV6-6|TRBJ2-3|TRBD1|.
CASSRQGATDTQYF
TGTGCCAGCAGTAGACAGGGGGCCACAGATACGCAGTATTTT
>15|TRBV7-6|TRBJ2-7|TRBD1|.
CASSSEPGQRHEQYF
TGTGCCAGCAGCTCAGAACCGGGACAGAGGCACGAGCAGTACTTC
>15|TRBV2|TRBJ1-4|TRBD1|once
CASRGTAATNEKLFF
TGTGCCAGCAGAGGGACAGCTGCAACTAATGAAAAACTGTTTTTT
>14|TRBV5-1|TRBJ1-2|TRBD1|once
CASSPPDRGLGYTF
TGCGCCAGCAGCCCCCCGGACAGGGGGCTAGGCTACACCTTC
>17|TRBV7-6|TRBJ1-3|.|.
CASSLESRGLSGNTIYF
TGTGCCAGCAGCTTAGAGTCCAGGGGCCTCTCTGGAAACACCATATATTTT
>14|TRBV29-1|TRBJ2-1|TRBD1|.
CSVSTGQGYNEQFF
TGCAGCGTTTCAACCGGACAGGGTTACAATGAGCAGTTCTTC
>17|TRBV7-2|TRBJ2-2|.|.
CASASHDGGLYTGELFF
TGTGCCAGCGCTTCCCACGATGGGGGGTTATACACCGGGGAGCTGTTTTTT
>14|TRBV7-9|TRBJ2-5|TRBD2|.
CASSSSGIQETQYF
TGTGCCAGCAGCTCAAGCGGGATACAAGAGACCCAGTACTTC
>13|TRBV28|TRBJ1-1|.|.
CASRLTSGTEAFF
TGTGCCAGCAGACTTACTAGCGGCACTGAAGCTTTCTTT
>15|TRBV5-1|TRBJ1-2|TRBD1|.
CASSPSQGAADGYTF
TGCGCCAGCAGCCCCTCACAGGGGGCGGCCGACGGCTACACCTTC
>14|TRBV19|TRBJ2-2|.|.
CASSPPGYTGELFF
TGTGCCAGTAGTCCCCCAGGGTACACCGGGGAGCTGTTTTTT
>15|TRBV2|TRBJ2-7|TRBD2|.
CASNPGLAGVHEQYF
TGTGCCAGCAATCCCGGGTTAGCGGGAGTCCACGAGCAGTACTTC
>19|TRBV4-3|TRBJ2-2|TRBD2|.
CASSQDKSGRDHKAGELFF
TGCGCCAGCAGCCAAGATAAAAGCGGGAGGGATCATAAGGCGGGGGAGCTGTTTTTT
>15|TRBV15|TRBJ2-4|.|.
CATSRDAGTLNIQYF
TGTGCCACCAGCAGAGATGCGGGTACGTTGAACATTCAGTACTTC
>12|TRBV9|TRBJ2-1|.|.
CASSPGYNEQFF
TGTGCCAGCAGCCCCGGCTACAATGAGCAGTTCTTC
>15|TRBV11-2|TRBJ2-3|.|.
CASSLVGSRVDTQYF
TGTGCCAGCAGCTTAGTAGGCTCCCGGGTGGATACGCAGTATTTT
>14|TRBV19|TRBJ2-1|.|.
CASRYRAAYNEQFF
TGTGCCAGTAGGTACAGGGCGGCCTACAATGAGCAGTTCTTC
>13|TRBV27|TRBJ2-7|.|.
CASSLSRQLEQYF
TGTGCCAGCAGTTTATCGCGACAGCTCGAGCAGTACTTC
>14|TRBV28|TRBJ2-5|.|once
CASSLEGARETQYF
TGTGCCAGCAGTTTGGAGGGGGCGAGAGAGACCCAGTACTTC
>14|TRBV5-6|TRBJ2-3|.|.
CASSLQSSTDTQYF
TGTGCCAGCAGCTTGCAGTCTAGCACAGATACGCAGTATTTT
>16|TRBV7-3|TRBJ2-4|TRBD2|.
CASSLLAGGPGNIQYF
TGTGCCAGCAGCTTACTAGCGGGAGGGCCCGGAAACATTCAGTACTTC
>16|TRBV5-1|TRBJ2-6|.|once
CASSLVRGAGANVLTF
TGCGCCAGCAGCTTGGTACGGGGGGCGGGGGCCAACGTCCTGACTTTC
>17|TRBV5-6|TRBJ2-2|.|few
CASSLFVTDRVTGELFF
TGTGCCAGCAGCTTGTTTGTAACCGACAGAGTCACCGGGGAGCTGTTTTTT
>14|TRBV5-6|TRBJ1-6|.|.
CASSWGLSNSPLHF
TGTGCCAGCAGCTGGGGACTTTCGAATTCACCCCTCCACTTT
>15|TRBV5-6|TRBJ1-5|.|.
CASSSRQRTHQPQHF
TGTGCCAGCAGCTCCCGACAGAGAACGCATCAGCCCCAGCATTTT
>16|TRBV7-6|TRBJ2-7|TRBD2|.
CASSGGGAWASYEQYF
TGTGCCAGCAGCGGGGGAGGGGCCTGGGCCTCCTACGAGCAGTACTTC
>14|TRBV7-2|TRBJ2-7|.|.
CASSPLGFSYEQYF
TGTGCCAGCAGCCCATTGGGCTTTTCCTACGAGCAGTACTTC
>14|TRBV5-4|TRBJ2-1|TRBD1|.
CASSFGTGHNEQFF
TGTGCCAGCAGCTTCGGGACAGGGCACAATGAGCAGTTCTTC
>14|TRBV28|TRBJ2-3|.|.
CASSFTKPADTQYF
TGTGCCAGCAGTTTCACCAAGCCCGCAGATACGCAGTATTTT
>16|TRBV11-3|TRBJ2-1|.|.
CASSLGQERTYNEQFF
TGTGCCAGCAGCTTAGGTCAGGAGCGGACCTACAATGAGCAGTTCTTC
>14|TRBV7-8|TRBJ2-7|TRBD2|.
CASSTGRKEYEQYF
TGTGCCAGCAGCACCGGGAGGAAGGAATACGAGCAGTACTTC